The rows below give T cell receptor beta chains drawn from one sample of a study of CD8 T cells in ankylosing spondylitis. Using its own MiXCR run on the 5' RACE reads, TCRdb lists one record per CDR3 protein. The sample has approximately 400,000 distinct CDR3 sequences, roughly 26% seen once; the top ten hold roughly 1%. The sequenced sample was blood, either unsorted or a sorted T cell fraction (not recorded which). These receptor sequences come from a male donor with ankylosing spondylitis. The CDR3 runs from the conserved cysteine through the conserved F or W. A row's size may be missing; if present it is once, few, many or a size class.

length	V	size	J	CDR3
15	TRBV5-1	NA	TRBJ2-1	CASSPGERTYNEQFF
13	TRBV12-3/TRBV12-4	NA	TRBJ2-7	CASSRQESYEQYF
17	TRBV2	many	TRBJ2-4	CASSDSGTWGAKNIQYF
16	TRBV20-1	NA	TRBJ2-1	CSARAAAGGSYNEQFF
15	TRBV11-2	NA	TRBJ2-5	CASSSVRGSQETQYF
14	TRBV20-1	NA	TRBJ1-2	CSARPPGTGEDYTF
14	TRBV24-1	NA	TRBJ2-1	CATSEFGGYGEQFF
15	TRBV18	NA	TRBJ1-5	CASSHWGTSNQPQHF
15	TRBV20-1	NA	TRBJ2-2	CSARVWGGDTGELFF
17	TRBV5-5	NA	TRBJ2-3	CASSSHYSDGEPDTQYF
12	TRBV11-2	NA	TRBJ2-1	CATSIGGPQQFF
13	TRBV29-1	many	TRBJ2-7	CSVAASGSGEQYF
14	TRBV2	NA	TRBJ2-3	CASRSSSNADTQYF
16	TRBV7-9	few	TRBJ2-3	CASSRKTGQGLDTQYF
16	TRBV12-3/TRBV12-4	few	TRBJ2-1	CASSFSGEGVYNEQFF
15	TRBV12-3/TRBV12-4	NA	TRBJ2-1	CASSPGLAGSDEQFF
15	TRBV3-1	NA	TRBJ1-2	CASSQGAPPPYGYTF
14	TRBV20-1	NA	TRBJ2-1	CSASSPTYKGEQFF
13	TRBV12-3/TRBV12-4	many	TRBJ2-5	CASRPGKGETQYF
15	TRBV4-2	few	TRBJ1-4	CASSHSGTGEEKLFF
14	TRBV5-1	few	TRBJ1-2	CASSRGQTNYGYTF
15	TRBV5-1	few	TRBJ2-7	CASAPGGTNSYEQYF
16	TRBV24-1	NA	TRBJ2-1	CATSAWGQGNYHEQFF
16	TRBV29-1	NA	TRBJ2-6	CSVVGQLDSGANVLTF
16	TRBV5-1	few	TRBJ2-2	CASSSYRGVRTGELFF
14	TRBV5-1	NA	TRBJ1-4	CASSLESTNEKLFF
15	TRBV10-3	NA	TRBJ2-3	CAISTGTGGTDTQYF
15	TRBV29-1	once	TRBJ2-2	CSVGSSGKNTGELFF
15	TRBV11-2	few	TRBJ2-4	CASSSLTGSANIQYF
14	TRBV5-1	few	TRBJ2-5	CASSFGSGQETQYF
15	TRBV20-1	NA	TRBJ2-1	CSASPTGAPSNEQFF
15	TRBV6-1	NA	TRBJ1-1	CASSEPGHLNTEAFF
16	TRBV7-2	NA	TRBJ2-3	CASSTTSGRTGDTQYF
15	TRBV5-6	few	TRBJ2-5	CASSPGTNIQETQYF